This T cell receptor (beta chain) originates from a study of T cell changes during pregnancy in multiple sclerosis (dated by TCRdb to between 2017 and 2020). Some background on the complete study: In women with multiple sclerosis, the researchers looked at how the T cell repertoire shifted as pregnancy progressed.

This clone was recorded only once. Its antigen target is currently unknown. No base-level quality is on record; no much larger clone is a single base apart. V and J are trimmed by 5 bases and 6 bases, and the gene matches miss 10 bases of the junction. CDR1 MNHEY and CDR2 SMNVEV are derived from the germline V gene (reference sequence). The CDR3 sequence holds 15 residues, the cysteine and phenylalanine included. Only CDR3 DNA is held: 45 bases, read in frame from base 1. The library was made by the immunoSEQ multiplex PCR assay. TCRdb mirrors the immuneACCESS table, restricted to in-frame sequences. Some clones are absent from its copies; in checked studies, under half trace to an unresolved V gene, and the reason for the others is unknown. The sample profile shows approximately 90,000 clones; 91% of them were found once. 1.5% to 2% of the sample comes from the top ten.

Sample: peripheral blood, taken after pregnancy. The chain is encoded by TRBV27 joined to TRBJ2-3; TRBD1 fits 8 bases in the junction. This receptor was identified in a female donor in good health, enrolled as a control in a pregnancy study. The DNA sequence is TGTGCCAGCAGTCCTGGACAGGGTGGTAAGGATACGCAGTATTTT. Its amino acids are CASSPGQGGKDTQYF.